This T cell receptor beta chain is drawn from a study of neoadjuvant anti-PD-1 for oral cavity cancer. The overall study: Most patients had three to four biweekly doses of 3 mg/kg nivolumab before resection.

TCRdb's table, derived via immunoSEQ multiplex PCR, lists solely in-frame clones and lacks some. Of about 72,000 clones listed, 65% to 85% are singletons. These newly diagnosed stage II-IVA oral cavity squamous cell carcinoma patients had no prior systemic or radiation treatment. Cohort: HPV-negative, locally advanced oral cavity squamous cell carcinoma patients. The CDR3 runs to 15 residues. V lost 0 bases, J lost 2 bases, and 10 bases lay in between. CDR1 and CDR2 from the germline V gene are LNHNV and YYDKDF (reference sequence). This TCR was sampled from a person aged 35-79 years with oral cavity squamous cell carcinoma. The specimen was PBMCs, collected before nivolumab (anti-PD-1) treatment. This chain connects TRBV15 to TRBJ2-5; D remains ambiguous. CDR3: CATSRDPTSQETQYF. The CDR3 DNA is TGTGCCACCAGCAGAGATCCTACGTCACAAGAGACCCAGTACTTC.